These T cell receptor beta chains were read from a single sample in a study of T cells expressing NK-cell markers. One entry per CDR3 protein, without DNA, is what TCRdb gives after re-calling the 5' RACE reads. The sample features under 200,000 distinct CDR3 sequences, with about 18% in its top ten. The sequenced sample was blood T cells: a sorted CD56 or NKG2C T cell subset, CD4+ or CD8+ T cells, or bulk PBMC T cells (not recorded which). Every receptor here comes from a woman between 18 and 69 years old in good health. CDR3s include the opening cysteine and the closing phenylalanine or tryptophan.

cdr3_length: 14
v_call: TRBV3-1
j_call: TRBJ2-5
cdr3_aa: CASSQGGGTETQYF

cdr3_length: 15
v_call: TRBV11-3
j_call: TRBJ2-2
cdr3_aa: CASSGEGTNTGELFF

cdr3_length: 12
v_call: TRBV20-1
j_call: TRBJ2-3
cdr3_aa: CSASGGPDTQYF

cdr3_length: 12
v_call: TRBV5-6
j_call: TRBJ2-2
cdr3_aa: CASSLGRGELFF

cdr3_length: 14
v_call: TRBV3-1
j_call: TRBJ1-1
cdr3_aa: CASSQIQGRAEAFF

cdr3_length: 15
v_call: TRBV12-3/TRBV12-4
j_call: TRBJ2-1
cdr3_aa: CASSFGINSYNEQFF

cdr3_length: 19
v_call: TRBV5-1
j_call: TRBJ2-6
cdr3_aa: CASRLGLAGEVVGANVLTF

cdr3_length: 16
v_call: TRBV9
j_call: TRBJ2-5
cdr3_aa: CASSFGGGLAGETQYF

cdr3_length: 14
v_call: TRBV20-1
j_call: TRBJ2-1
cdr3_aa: CSARLAYRYNEQFF

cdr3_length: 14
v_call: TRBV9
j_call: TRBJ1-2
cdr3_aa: CASSVGGTDYGYTF

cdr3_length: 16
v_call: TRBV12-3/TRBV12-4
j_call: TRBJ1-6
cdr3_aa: CASTRGAFSYNSPLHF

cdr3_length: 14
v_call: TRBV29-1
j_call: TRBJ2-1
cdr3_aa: CSARATSAYNEQFF

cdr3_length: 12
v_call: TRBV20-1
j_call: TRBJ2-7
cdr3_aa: CSAIHRADEQYF

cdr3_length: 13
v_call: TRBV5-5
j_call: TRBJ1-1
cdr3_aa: CASSGIVNTEAFF

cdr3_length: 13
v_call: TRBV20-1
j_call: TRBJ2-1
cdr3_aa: CSASGGSYNEQFF

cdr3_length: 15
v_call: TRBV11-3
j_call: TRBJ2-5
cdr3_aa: CASSLRWGSGETQYF

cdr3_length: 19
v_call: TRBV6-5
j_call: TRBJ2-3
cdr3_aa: CASSYSAISAHGRADTQYF

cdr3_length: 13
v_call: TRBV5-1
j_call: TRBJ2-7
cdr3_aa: CASSFMRGGEQYF

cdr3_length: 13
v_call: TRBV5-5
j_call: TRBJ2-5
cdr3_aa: CASTLLPGETQYF

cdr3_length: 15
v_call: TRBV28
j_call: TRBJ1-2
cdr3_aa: CASSSPGLRIYGYTF

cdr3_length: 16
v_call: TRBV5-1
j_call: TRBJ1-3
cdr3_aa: CASSLAGQFYRDTIYF

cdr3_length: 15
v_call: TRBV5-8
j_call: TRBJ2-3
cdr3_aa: CASSPSRRGADTQYF

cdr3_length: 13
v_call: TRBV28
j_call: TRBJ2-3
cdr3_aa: CASSLVNTDTQYF

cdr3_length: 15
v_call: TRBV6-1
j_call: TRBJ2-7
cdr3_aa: CASSPPGTALHEQYF

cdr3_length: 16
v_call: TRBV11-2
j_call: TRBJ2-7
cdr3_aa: CASSDPSGGHSYEQYF

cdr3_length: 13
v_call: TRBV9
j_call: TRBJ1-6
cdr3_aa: CASSPRDRDPLHF

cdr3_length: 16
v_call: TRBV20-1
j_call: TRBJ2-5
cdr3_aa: CSARDHVSGSQETQYF

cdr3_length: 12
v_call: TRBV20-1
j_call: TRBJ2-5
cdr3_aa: CSALADQETQYF

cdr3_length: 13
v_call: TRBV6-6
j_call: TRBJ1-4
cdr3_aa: CASTRARKEKLFF

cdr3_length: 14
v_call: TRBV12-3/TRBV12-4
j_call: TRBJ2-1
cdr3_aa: CASSSIASYNEQFF

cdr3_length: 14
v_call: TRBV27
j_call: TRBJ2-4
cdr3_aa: CASSLSIAKNIQYF